Following are 8 T cell receptor beta chains from one sample sequenced in a study of blood T cell repertoires in COVID-19 (dated by TCRdb to 2018 to 2021). The library came from the immunoSEQ multiplex PCR assay. What TCRdb holds here is the immuneACCESS table cut down to in-frame rearrangements. Part of the clones is not present; checked against another copy, under half of the missing clones reflect an unresolved V gene, and the others are unexplained. The sample table contains tens of thousands of clones; only one count was recorded for roughly 75% of them. The ten largest clonotypes hold 4% to 5% of the sample. Sequencing was done on a sample of peripheral blood. These receptors were taken from a woman between 50 and 59 years old with acute or convalescent COVID-19.

The V and J genes are TRBV3-1 (or the pseudogene TRBV3-2) and TRBJ1-1, with 7 bases aligning to TRBD1. Germline values: CDR1 LGHDT, CDR2 YNNKEL (reference sequence). Trimming at V came to 6 bases and at J to 4 bases, leaving 8 bases not matched to a gene. There are 14 residues in the CDR3. CDR3: CASRPDRVGTEAFF. CDR3 in DNA: TGTGCCAGCAGACCAGACAGGGTGGGCACTGAAGCTTTCTTT.

The chain combines TRBV5-4 with TRBJ1-1; possibly TRBD1 for D (5 bases). CDR3 length: 15 residues. V was clipped by 0 bases and J by 6 bases, with 15 bases between them. Germline values: CDR1 SGHNT, CDR2 YYREEE (reference sequence). CDR3 protein: CASSLGAGETAEAFF. The CDR3 DNA is TGTGCCAGCAGCTTGGGGGCGGGGGAAACGGCTGAAGCTTTCTTT.

The table lists this clone with a few counts. V usage is TRBV5-1 and J usage is TRBJ1-6, with TRBD1 as a possible D gene (5 bases). V was cut by 0 bases and J by 4 bases, with 11 bases left in between. This CDR3 is built from 16 residues. The germline gives CDR1 SGHRS, CDR2 YFSETQ. The CDR3 DNA sequence: TGCGCCAGCAGCTTGGAAGGGGAACTGTATAATTCACCCCTCCACTTT. Translation gives CASSLEGELYNSPLHF.

CDR3 loop: CASSEGQGTNYGYTF. The CDR3 region has the DNA TGTGCCAGCAGCGAGGGACAGGGTACCAACTATGGCTACACCTTC. The V gene is TRBV3-1 (or the pseudogene TRBV3-2), the J gene TRBJ1-2; 9 bases are a match to TRBD1. The germline V gene has CDR1 LGHDT and CDR2 YNNKEL (reference sequence). J was trimmed by 2 bases and V by 5 bases; bases with no gene match: 6. This CDR3 is built from 15 residues.

The rearrangement uses TRBV2 and TRBJ1-1, with D maybe TRBD1 (5 bases). The V gene's germline CDR1 is SNHLY and CDR2 FYNNEI. Between the trimmed V and J ends, which lost 0 bases and 6 bases, there was a span of 14 bases. This CDR3 comprises 15 residues. This CDR3 is CASSEARGESAEAFF. DNA of the CDR3: TGTGCCAGCAGTGAAGCGCGGGGGGAGAGTGCTGAAGCTTTCTTT. Using reference TRBV2 and TRBJ1-1 for the parts outside the CDR3, the full variable domain is EPEVTQTPSHQVTQMGQEVILRCVPISNHLYFYWYRQILGQKVEFLVSFYNNEISEKSEIFDDQFSVERPDGSNFTLKIRSTKLEDSAMYFCASSEARGESAEAFFGQGTRLTVV.

This clone was detected a few times. The chain carries TRBV9 and TRBJ2-1; the match to TRBD2 covers 8 bases. The ends lost 0 bases at V and 9 bases at J; junction bases unmatched: 5. The CDR3 is made up of 14 amino acids. Germline assignment: CDR1 SGDLS and CDR2 YYNGEE. The CDR3 DNA reads TGTGCCAGCAGCGTAGCGGGGGGGTACGGTGAGCAGTTCTTC. It yields the protein CASSVAGGYGEQFF. The variable domain in full, with the rest retrieved from reference TRBV9 and TRBJ2-1, is DSGVTQTPKHLITATGQRVTLRCSPRSGDLSVYWYQQSLDQGLQFLIQYYNGEERAKGNILERFSAQQFPDLHSELNLSSLELGDSALYFCASSVAGGYGEQFFGPGTRLTVL.

This chain uses TRBV10-1 with TRBJ1-1; D not resolved. This CDR3 has 15 amino acids. Trimming shortened V by 0 bases and J by 3 bases, and 11 bases separated the two germline ends. Germline V gene data show CDR1 as WNHNN and CDR2 as SYGVQD (reference sequence). CDR3 DNA sequence: TGCGCCAGCAGTGAGTCTCCGGCCGGAGACACTGAAGCTTTCTTT. Its translation: CASSESPAGDTEAFF.

The chain uses TRBV5-1 and TRBJ1-1; 8 bases fit TRBD1. Germline CDR1 reads SGHRS; CDR2 reads YFSETQ. V shed 4 bases, J shed 5 bases, and the junction held 7 bases outside the gene matches. The CDR3 has 14 amino acids. The CDR3 is CASSAEGQGTEAFF. In DNA, the CDR3 is TGCGCCAGCAGCGCCGAAGGACAGGGTACTGAAGCTTTCTTT. Full variable domain (missing parts from reference TRBV5-1 and TRBJ1-1): KAGVTQTPRYLIKTRGQQVTLSCSPISGHRSVSWYQQTPGQGLQFLFEYFSETQRNKGNFPGRFSGRQFSNSRSEMNVSTLELGDSALYLCASSAEGQGTEAFFGQGTRLTVV.